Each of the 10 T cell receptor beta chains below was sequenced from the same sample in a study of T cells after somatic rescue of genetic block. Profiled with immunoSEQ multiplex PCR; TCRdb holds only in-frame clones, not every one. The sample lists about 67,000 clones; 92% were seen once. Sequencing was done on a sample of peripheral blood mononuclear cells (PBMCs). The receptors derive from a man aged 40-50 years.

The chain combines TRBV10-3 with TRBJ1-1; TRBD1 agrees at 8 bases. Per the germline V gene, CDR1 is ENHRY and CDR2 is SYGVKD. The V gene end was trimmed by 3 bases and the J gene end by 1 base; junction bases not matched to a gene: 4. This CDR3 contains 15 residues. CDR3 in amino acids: CAISDLGQANTEAFF. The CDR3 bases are TGTGCCATCAGTGACCTGGGACAGGCGAACACTGAAGCTTTCTTT.

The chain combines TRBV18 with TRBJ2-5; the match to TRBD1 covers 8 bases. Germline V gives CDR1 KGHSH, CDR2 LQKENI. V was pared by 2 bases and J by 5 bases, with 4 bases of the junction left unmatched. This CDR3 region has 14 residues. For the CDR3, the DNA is TGTGCCAGCTCACCAAGTGGACAGGGCGAGACCCAGTACTTC. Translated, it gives CASSPSGQGETQYF.

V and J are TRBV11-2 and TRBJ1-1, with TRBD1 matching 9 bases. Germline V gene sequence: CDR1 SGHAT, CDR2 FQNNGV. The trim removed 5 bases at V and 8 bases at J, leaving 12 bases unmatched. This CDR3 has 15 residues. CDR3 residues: CASSPVGTGPVEAFF. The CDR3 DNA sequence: TGTGCCAGCAGCCCAGTCGGGACAGGGCCGGTAGAAGCTTTCTTT.

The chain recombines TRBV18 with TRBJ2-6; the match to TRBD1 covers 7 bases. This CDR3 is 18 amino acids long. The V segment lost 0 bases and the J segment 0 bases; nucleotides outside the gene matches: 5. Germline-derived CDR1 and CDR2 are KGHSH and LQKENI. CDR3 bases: TGTGCCAGCTCACCACCGGCCAGGGACAGCTCTGGGGCCAACGTCCTGACTTTC. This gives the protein CASSPPARDSSGANVLTF. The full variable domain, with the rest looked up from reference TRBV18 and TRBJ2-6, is NAGVMQNPRHLVRRRGQEARLRCSPMKGHSHVYWYRQLPEEGLKFMVYLQKENIIDESGMPKERFSAEFPKEGPSILRIQQVVRGDSAAYFCASSPPARDSSGANVLTFGAGSRLTVL.

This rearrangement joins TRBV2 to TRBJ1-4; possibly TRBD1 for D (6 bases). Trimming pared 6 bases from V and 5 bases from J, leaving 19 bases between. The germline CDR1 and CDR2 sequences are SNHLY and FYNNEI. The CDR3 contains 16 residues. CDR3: CASSSFRGDFNEKLFF. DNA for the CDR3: TGTGCCAGCAGCTCGTTCAGGGGAGACTTCAATGAAAAACTGTTTTTT. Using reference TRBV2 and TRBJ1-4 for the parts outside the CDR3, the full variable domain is EPEVTQTPSHQVTQMGQEVILRCVPISNHLYFYWYRQILGQKVEFLVSFYNNEISEKSEIFDDQFSVERPDGSNFTLKIRSTKLEDSAMYFCASSSFRGDFNEKLFFGSGTQLSVL.

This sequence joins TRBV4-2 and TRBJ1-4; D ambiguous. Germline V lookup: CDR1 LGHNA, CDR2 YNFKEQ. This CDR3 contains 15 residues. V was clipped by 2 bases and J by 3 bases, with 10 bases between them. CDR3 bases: TGTGCCAGCAGCCAAATACGTGAAGCTAATGAAAAACTGTTTTTT. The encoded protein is CASSQIREANEKLFF.

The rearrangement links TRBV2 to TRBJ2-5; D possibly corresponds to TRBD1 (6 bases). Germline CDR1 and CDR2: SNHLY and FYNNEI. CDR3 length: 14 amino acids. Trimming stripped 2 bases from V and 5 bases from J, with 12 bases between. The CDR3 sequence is CASSESVRGETQYF. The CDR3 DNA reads TGTGCCAGCAGTGAATCTGTCAGGGGTGAGACCCAGTACTTC.

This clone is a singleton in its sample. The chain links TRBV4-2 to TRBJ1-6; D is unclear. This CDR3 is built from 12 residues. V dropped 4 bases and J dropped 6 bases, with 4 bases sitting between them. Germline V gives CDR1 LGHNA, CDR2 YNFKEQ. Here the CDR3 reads CASSPINSPLHF. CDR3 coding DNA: TGTGCCAGCAGCCCGATTAATTCACCCCTCCACTTT.

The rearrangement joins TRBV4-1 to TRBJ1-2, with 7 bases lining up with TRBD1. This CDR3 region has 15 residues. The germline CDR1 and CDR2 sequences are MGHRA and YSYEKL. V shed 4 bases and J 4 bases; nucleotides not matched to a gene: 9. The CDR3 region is CASSRGQVEGYGYTF. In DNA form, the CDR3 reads TGCGCCAGCAGCCGCGGACAGGTCGAAGGCTATGGCTACACCTTC.

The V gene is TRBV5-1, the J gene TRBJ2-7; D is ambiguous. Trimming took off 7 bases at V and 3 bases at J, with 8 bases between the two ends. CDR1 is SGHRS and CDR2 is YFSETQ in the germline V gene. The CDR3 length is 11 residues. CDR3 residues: CASRTDYEQYF. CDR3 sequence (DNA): TGCGCCAGCCGAACGGACTACGAGCAGTACTTC.